Below are 32 T cell receptor beta chains sequenced from a single sample in a study of blood T cell repertoires in COVID-19 (TCRdb year 2020). Libraries were prepared through the immunoSEQ multiplex PCR assay. TCRdb limited this immuneACCESS table to in-frame rearrangements with V and J called. A share of clones is missing; checked studies link under half to unresolved V genes, and the rest is unexplained. This sample holds about 180,000 clones; roughly 85% were observed only once. Approximately 6.2% of the sample belongs to the ten largest clones. The sample taken for sequencing was PBMCs or T cells enriched from blood (not recorded which). These TCRs come from a man aged 35-49 years who had recovered from COVID-19.

The chain links TRBV7-6 to TRBJ1-5; D is unclear. Germline CDR1 and CDR2: SGHVS and FNYEAQ. The CDR3 is 16 amino acids. Between the trimmed V and J ends, which lost 1 base and 1 base, there was a span of 11 bases. The CDR3, as DNA: TGTGCCAGCAGCTTAGGGGCGAAGACAAGCAATCAGCCCCAGCATTTT. Protein sequence: CASSLGAKTSNQPQHF.

The chain has TRBV9 and TRBJ1-2, with 8 bases lining up with TRBD1. The V and J ends lost 1 base and 3 bases, in that order; junction bases with no gene match: 11. Germline CDR1 SGDLS, CDR2 YYNGEE. This CDR3 spans 17 amino acids. CDR3 amino acids: CASSVSPDRGVDYGYTF. CDR3 coding DNA: TGTGCCAGCAGCGTATCACCCGACAGGGGAGTGGACTATGGCTACACCTTC. Based on the CDR3 plus reference TRBV9 and TRBJ1-2, the full variable domain is DSGVTQTPKHLITATGQRVTLRCSPRSGDLSVYWYQQSLDQGLQFLIQYYNGEERAKGNILERFSAQQFPDLHSELNLSSLELGDSALYFCASSVSPDRGVDYGYTFGSGTRLTVV.

This clone showed up just once. The chain carries TRBV4-2 and TRBJ1-2, with a tentative D call TRBD1 (6 bases). The germline V and J ends were trimmed by 0 bases and 0 bases, with 11 bases remaining between them. Germline-derived CDR1 and CDR2 are LGHNA and YNFKEQ. The CDR3 covers 16 residues. The CDR3: CASSQDRGGANYGYTF. CDR3 nucleotide sequence: TGTGCCAGCAGCCAAGATCGGGGGGGCGCTAACTATGGCTACACCTTC.

V and J are TRBV2 and TRBJ1-5; D may be TRBD1 (5 bases). The CDR3 contains 13 residues. V lost 4 bases and J 6 bases, leaving 10 bases between the germline ends. The germline V gene has CDR1 SNHLY and CDR2 FYNNEI. The CDR3: CASSVLGGQPQHF. The CDR3 coding sequence is TGTGCCAGCAGTGTTCTGGGGGGTCAGCCCCAGCATTTT.

The J gene is TRBJ1-1, the V gene TRBV2; D is unclear. The V end was cut by 1 base, the J end by 0 bases, with 9 bases between. Germline CDR1 and CDR2: SNHLY and FYNNEI. CDR3 size: 15 residues. The CDR3: CASSEVVTLNTEAFF. Here the CDR3 DNA reads TGTGCCAGCAGTGAAGTTGTAACACTGAACACTGAAGCTTTCTTT.

This chain uses TRBV2 with TRBJ1-2; maybe TRBD1 (6 bases). Germline-derived CDR1 and CDR2 are SNHLY and FYNNEI. V lost 2 bases and J 4 bases, leaving 11 bases between the germline ends. The CDR3 covers 14 residues. CDR3: CASSERQVLYGYTF. In DNA form, the CDR3 reads TGTGCCAGCAGTGAAAGACAGGTGCTCTATGGCTACACCTTC.

The chain employs TRBV4-1 and TRBJ1-6, with D possibly matching TRBD1 (5 bases). V gave up 0 bases and J gave up 8 bases, with 17 bases separating them. In germline, CDR1 is MGHRA, CDR2 YSYEKL. The CDR3 runs to 17 residues. CDR3 amino acids: CASSQDPIGASDSPLHF. The CDR3 DNA sequence: TGCGCCAGCAGCCAAGATCCGATAGGGGCATCAGATTCACCCCTCCACTTT.

V is TRBV19 and J is TRBJ2-1; 10 nucleotides align to TRBD2. CDR1 is LNHDA and CDR2 is SQIVND in the germline V gene (reference sequence). CDR3 length equals 14 residues. The J segment lost 10 bases and the V segment lost 3 bases, leaving 6 bases of the junction unmatched. The CDR3 protein is CASSISGGAGEQFF. The CDR3 nucleotides are TGTGCCAGTAGTATCAGCGGGGGGGCGGGAGAGCAGTTCTTC.

The CDR3 DNA follows: TGTGCCTGGAATCGAAACAGGGGGTTCCCCGAGCAGTACTTC. It yields the protein CAWNRNRGFPEQYF. This chain uses TRBV30 with TRBJ2-7; 8 bases are a match to TRBD1. The CDR3 is 14 residues long. CDR1 GTSNPN and CDR2 SVGIG come from the germline V gene (reference sequence). With V trimmed by 4 bases and J by 6 bases, 11 bases remained unmatched.

The chain carries TRBV4-1 and TRBJ2-1; tentatively, D is TRBD2 (6 bases). With 1 base removed from V and 5 bases from J, the gap between germline ends came to 6 bases. Germline V gene lookup returns CDR1 MGHRA and CDR2 YSYEKL. The CDR3 has 13 residues. The CDR3 loop is CASSQGGDNEQFF. CDR3 DNA sequence: TGCGCCAGCAGCCAAGGGGGGGACAATGAGCAGTTCTTC.

This clone is a singleton in its sample. This chain connects TRBV24-1 to TRBJ1-2, with D perhaps matching TRBD1 (5 bases). There are 12 residues in the CDR3. Germline-derived CDR1 and CDR2 are KGHDR and SFDVKD. The V and J ends lost 12 bases and 5 bases respectively, with 15 bases between them. CDR3 coding DNA: TGTGCCGCCCCGGCGGGGGGATATGGCTACACCTTC. Protein product: CAAPAGGYGYTF.

V is TRBV25-1 and J is TRBJ1-2; perhaps TRBD1 as D (6 bases). V was clipped by 4 bases and J by 2 bases, with 11 bases between them. Germline-derived CDR1 and CDR2 are MGHDK and SYGVNS. The CDR3 contains 14 residues. CDR3 amino acids: CASSVATGNYGYTF. The CDR3, as DNA: TGTGCCAGCAGTGTCGCCACAGGGAACTATGGCTACACCTTC.

The chain carries TRBV18 and TRBJ2-7; TRBD2 agrees at 10 bases. V was pared by 2 bases and J by 4 bases, with 11 bases of the junction left unmatched. Germline V lookup: CDR1 KGHSH, CDR2 LQKENI. This CDR3 is 17 amino acids long. In DNA, the CDR3 is TGTGCCAGCTCACCAGTTCCTAGCGGGAGTTTCTTGTACGAGCAGTACTTC. The encoded protein is CASSPVPSGSFLYEQYF.

V usage is TRBV7-9 and J usage is TRBJ2-2; TRBD1 agrees at 8 bases. The CDR3 is 17 amino acids. The germline gives CDR1 SEHNR, CDR2 FQNEAQ (reference sequence). The ends lost 5 bases at V and 0 bases at J; junction bases unmatched: 8. The CDR3 sequence is CASSPGTGLANTGELFF. The CDR3, as DNA: TGTGCCAGCAGCCCAGGGACAGGACTTGCGAACACCGGGGAGCTGTTTTTT.

The J gene is TRBJ2-3, the V gene TRBV11-2; tentative D call: TRBD1 (6 bases). The CDR3 covers 14 residues. CDR1 and CDR2 from the germline V gene are SGHAT and FQNNGV. V was trimmed by 4 bases and J by 12 bases, leaving 20 bases between them. CDR3 protein: CASSYGGRTEDQYF. CDR3 nucleotide sequence: TGTGCCAGCAGCTATGGGGGTAGGACAGAAGACCAGTATTTT.

The chain employs TRBV5-1 and TRBJ1-1; 7 nucleotides agree with TRBD1. Per the germline V gene, CDR1 is SGHRS and CDR2 is YFSETQ. This CDR3 has 16 amino acids. With 6 bases clipped from V and 0 bases from J, the junction kept 11 bases outside the gene matches. CDR3 coding DNA: TGCGCCAGCACCCCGTTGGGGACAGTCATGAACACTGAAGCTTTCTTT. It yields the protein CASTPLGTVMNTEAFF.

Only a few counts were recorded for this clone. This chain joins TRBV3-1 (or the pseudogene TRBV3-2) and TRBJ1-1; the match to TRBD1 covers 8 bases. V lost 3 bases, J lost 5 bases, and 5 bases stayed unmatched. There are 14 residues in the CDR3. Germline V lookup: CDR1 LGHDT, CDR2 YNNKEL (reference sequence). In nucleotides, the CDR3 is TGTGCCAGCAGCCAGTGGACAGGGAGTACTGAAGCTTTCTTT. Translated: CASSQWTGSTEAFF.

The chain combines TRBV28 with TRBJ1-2, with 10 positions matching TRBD1. J was trimmed by 6 bases and V by 3 bases; bases with no gene match: 7. Germline CDR1 and CDR2: MDHEN and SYDVKM. The CDR3 covers 15 residues. CDR3 sequence: CASSFPGQGRHGYTF. As DNA, the CDR3 is TGTGCCAGCAGTTTTCCGGGACAGGGGAGGCATGGCTACACCTTC.

The chain recombines TRBV11-1 with TRBJ2-7, with a weak D call TRBD2 (6 bases). Germline CDR1 and CDR2: SGHAT and FQDESV (reference sequence). The CDR3 is 16 residues long. V lost 1 base and J 1 base, leaving 14 bases between the germline ends. CDR3 protein: CASSLDLAAGSYEQYF. The CDR3 DNA is TGTGCCAGCAGCTTAGACTTAGCGGCAGGGTCCTACGAGCAGTACTTC.

The V and J genes are TRBV24-1 and TRBJ2-1; 7 bases align to TRBD1. Looked up from germline, CDR1 is KGHDR and CDR2 is SFDVKD. The CDR3 loop spans 14 amino acids. The V segment lost 0 bases and the J segment 8 bases; nucleotides outside the gene matches: 3. CDR3 amino acids: CATSDLSTGHEQFF. The CDR3, as DNA: TGTGCCACCAGTGATTTGTCGACAGGGCATGAGCAGTTCTTC.

The chain recombines TRBV28 with TRBJ1-5; D is possibly TRBD1 (6 bases). CDR3 length: 15 residues. The V end lost 5 bases, the J end lost 1 base, and 12 bases lay between the germline ends. Germline lookup yields CDR1 MDHEN and CDR2 SYDVKM. The CDR3 is CASSLWDTSNQPQHF. The CDR3 DNA is TGTGCCAGCAGTCTCTGGGACACCAGCAATCAGCCCCAGCATTTT.

The chain links TRBV6-1 to TRBJ1-2; D perhaps matches TRBD1 (5 bases). The CDR3 sequence is 14 residues long. Trimming took 1 base from V and 5 from J, leaving 11 bases between them. Germline assignment: CDR1 MNHNS and CDR2 SASEGT. The CDR3 DNA reads TGTGCCAGCAGTGAAGGAGTGGGGGGATATGGCTACACCTTC. It translates to CASSEGVGGYGYTF.

The chain carries TRBV7-2 and TRBJ1-3; D unresolved. The CDR3 length is 14 residues. CDR1 and CDR2 from the germline V gene are SGHTA and FQGNSA. Trimming removed 5 bases at V and 4 bases at J, with 12 bases between. CDR3 nucleotides: TGTGCCAGCAGCCTTCAGAGGAACGGAAACACCATATATTTT. It translates to CASSLQRNGNTIYF.

This clone was recorded once. V usage is TRBV7-2 and J usage is TRBJ1-2, with 9 nucleotides matching TRBD1. Per germline, CDR1 SGHTA and CDR2 FQGNSA. The V and J ends lost 6 bases and 8 bases, in that order; junction bases with no gene match: 22. The CDR3 has 18 amino acids. CDR3 in amino acids: CASRIPGQGTAGLDGYTF. CDR3 bases: TGTGCCAGCAGAATTCCGGGACAGGGAACGGCAGGGCTCGACGGCTACACCTTC.

In nucleotides, the CDR3 is TGTGCCAGCACCAGGGACAGTGGTGCTGGCTACACCTTC. It specifies CASTRDSGAGYTF. V gene TRBV2 combines with J gene TRBJ1-2; TRBD1 matches 7 bases. The J segment lost 7 bases and the V segment lost 7 bases, leaving 9 bases of the junction unmatched. The germline V gene encodes CDR1 SNHLY and CDR2 FYNNEI. This CDR3 is built from 13 residues.

The V gene is TRBV6-5, the J gene TRBJ1-2; possible D gene TRBD1, 5 bases. Deletions cut 4 bases from V and 2 bases from J, with 8 bases between. CDR3 length: 13 amino acids. Germline V lookup: CDR1 MNHEY, CDR2 SVGAGI. CDR3 protein: CASSSDRNYGYTF. The CDR3 DNA follows: TGTGCCAGCAGTTCCGACAGAAACTATGGCTACACCTTC.

The chain recombines TRBV29-1 with TRBJ1-5; D may be TRBD1 (6 bases). The V and J ends lost 4 bases and 8 bases respectively, with 15 bases between them. The CDR3 consists of 13 residues. Germline loops: CDR1 SQVTM, CDR2 ANQGSEA. The CDR3, as DNA: TGCAGCGTTGGGGGGCGCGGACAAGAGCCCCAGCATTTT. It yields the protein CSVGGRGQEPQHF.

The chain uses TRBV11-2 and TRBJ1-5, with D unresolved. The germline V and J ends were trimmed by 2 bases and 0 bases, with 8 bases remaining between them. Looked up from germline, CDR1 is SGHAT and CDR2 is FQNNGV. The CDR3 totals 15 residues. In DNA, the CDR3 is TGTGCCAGCAGCTTAAGTCAGTATAGCAATCAGCCCCAGCATTTT. It codes for CASSLSQYSNQPQHF.

The chain has TRBV12-3 or TRBV12-4 and TRBJ1-1; maybe TRBD1 (5 bases). V was pared by 3 bases and J by 6 bases, with 5 bases between. There are 11 residues in the CDR3. The CDR3, as DNA: TGTGCCAGCAGTTTCAGGGCTGAAGCTTTCTTT. Amino acid sequence: CASSFRAEAFF.

The rearrangement uses TRBV10-2 and TRBJ1-1; 7 nucleotides align to TRBD1. J was trimmed by 11 bases and V by 10 bases; bases with no gene match: 7. The CDR3 runs to 10 residues. The V gene's germline CDR1 is WSHSY and CDR2 SAAADI. CDR3 in amino acids: CATFRGRAFF. CDR3 DNA sequence: TGCGCCACCTTCAGGGGGAGGGCTTTCTTT.

This rearrangement joins TRBV30 to TRBJ1-6; the match to TRBD1 covers 7 bases. This CDR3 is built from 14 residues. CDR1 is GTSNPN, CDR2 SVGIG, per germline (reference sequence). V dropped 5 bases and J dropped 5; count of bases not matched to a gene: 6. CDR3 DNA sequence: TGTGCCTGGGACCAGGGACAGAATAATTCACCCCTCCACTTT. Encoded protein: CAWDQGQNNSPLHF. Using reference TRBV30 and TRBJ1-6 for the parts outside the CDR3, the full variable domain is SQTIHQWPATLVQPVGSPLSLECTVEGTSNPNLYWYRQAAGRGLQLLFYSVGIGQISSEVPQNLSASRPQDRQFILSSKKLLLSDSGFYLCAWDQGQNNSPLHFGNGTRLTVT.

The chain uses TRBV29-1 and TRBJ2-7, with 8 bases fitting TRBD1. The CDR3 extends over 13 amino acids. The V segment lost 4 bases and the J segment 6 bases; nucleotides outside the gene matches: 8. Germline CDR1 is SQVTM and CDR2 is ANQGSEA. The CDR3 reads CSVGGQGAGEQYF. Here the CDR3 DNA reads TGCAGCGTTGGGGGTCAGGGGGCTGGCGAGCAGTACTTC.